These 20 T cell receptor beta chains came from one sample sequenced in a study of OX40 agonist ivuxolimab in advanced cancers. TCRdb's copy holds only in-frame clones and misses some; the assay was immunoSEQ multiplex PCR. In the table there are approximately 89,000 clones, roughly nine tenths of which are singletons. The sequencing here drew on CD4+ or CD8+ T cells sorted from blood, taken in a trial of the OX40 agonist ivuxolimab. These receptors came from an adult with an advanced solid tumor such as melanoma, head and neck, liver or kidney cancer.

The chain links TRBV6-5 to TRBJ1-2, with 7 nucleotides matching TRBD1. Trimming cost V 5 bases and J 7 bases; bases outside gene matches: 7. The germline V gene has CDR1 MNHEY and CDR2 SVGAGI. This CDR3 contains 13 residues. The CDR3 loop is CASSKRTGAGYTF. DNA of the CDR3: TGTGCCAGCAGTAAACGGACAGGAGCTGGCTACACCTTC.

The chain has TRBV27 and TRBJ2-7, with 9 bases that match TRBD1. V shed 7 bases, J shed 1 base, and the junction held 5 bases outside the gene matches. Germline assignment: CDR1 MNHEY and CDR2 SMNVEV (reference sequence). The CDR3 length is 14 residues. The CDR3 sequence: CASKGQGISYEQYF. DNA of the CDR3: TGTGCCAGCAAAGGACAGGGGATTTCCTACGAGCAGTACTTC.

The CDR3 sequence: CASSQEAIGTGGQKTQYF. Written as DNA, the CDR3 is TGCGCCAGCAGCCAAGAAGCGATAGGGACAGGGGGTCAGAAGACCCAGTACTTC. This chain connects TRBV4-3 to TRBJ2-5, with TRBD1 matching over 11 bases. Germline values: CDR1 LGHNA, CDR2 YSLEER. The CDR3 is 18 amino acids. J gave up 6 bases and V 0 bases, and 12 bases lay outside the gene matches.

The count of this clone is one. The V gene is TRBV30, the J gene TRBJ2-7, with a tentative D call TRBD2 (5 bases). This CDR3 is built from 13 residues. The V end lost 8 bases, the J end lost 0 bases, and 14 bases lay between the germline ends. Germline assignment: CDR1 GTSNPN and CDR2 SVGIG (reference sequence). The CDR3 bases are TGTGCCCGGGGTAGGTCCAACTCCTACGAGCAGTACTTC. Translating it yields CARGRSNSYEQYF.

The chain joins TRBV14 to TRBJ2-1; D may be TRBD1 (5 bases). The CDR3 has 16 residues. Per the germline V gene, CDR1 is SGHDN and CDR2 is FVKESK. Trimming removed 6 bases from V and 2 bases from J, with 17 bases in between. Written as DNA, the CDR3 is TGTGCCAGCAGGGAGAAGGGGAAATTGACCTACAATGAGCAGTTCTTC. The encoded protein is CASREKGKLTYNEQFF.

This clone is a singleton in its sample. CDR3 sequence reads: CASSQQGGPGNTIYF. The CDR3 DNA reads TGTGCCAGCAGCCAACAGGGAGGTCCTGGAAACACCATATATTTT. The chain recombines TRBV7-8 with TRBJ1-3; TRBD1 might be the D (6 bases). Germline lookup yields CDR1 SGHVS and CDR2 FQNEAQ. This CDR3 spans 15 amino acids. V lost 5 bases to trimming and J lost 2 bases, with 13 bases between them.

The rearrangement links TRBV6-5 to TRBJ1-1, with D possibly matching TRBD1 (5 bases). Between the trimmed V and J ends, which lost 8 bases and 1 base, there was a span of 8 bases. Looked up from germline, CDR1 is MNHEY and CDR2 is SVGAGI. The CDR3 contains 12 residues. The CDR3 region is CASLTGNTEAFF. CDR3 DNA: TGTGCCAGCCTAACAGGGAACACTGAAGCTTTCTTT.

The rearrangement links TRBV30 to TRBJ1-3; TRBD1 is a possible D gene (5 bases). With 4 bases removed from V and 0 bases from J, the gap between germline ends came to 10 bases. This CDR3 has 14 residues. From germline, CDR1 is GTSNPN and CDR2 SVGIG (reference sequence). CDR3 sequence reads: CAWTAGLSGNTIYF. The CDR3 nucleotides read TGTGCCTGGACAGCAGGGCTCTCTGGAAACACCATATATTTT.

This rearrangement joins TRBV6-1 to TRBJ1-2; D is unresolved. This CDR3 spans 14 amino acids. The germline V and J ends were trimmed by 10 bases and 4 bases, with 19 bases remaining between them. Germline loops: CDR1 MNHNS, CDR2 SASEGT. Written as DNA, the CDR3 is TGTGCCACCCACGCCGGGGAGAGGTCCTATGGCTACACCTTC. This encodes CATHAGERSYGYTF.

This clone was observed a single time. The CDR3 nucleotides are TGTGCCAGCAGTCCAGGCTCAACGACAGGGAGTGAAAAACTGTTTTTT. This sequence encodes CASSPGSTTGSEKLFF. The genes are TRBV6-6 and TRBJ1-4; 7 nucleotides agree with TRBD1. V dropped 5 bases and J dropped 7; count of bases not matched to a gene: 13. CDR3 size: 16 residues. From germline, CDR1 is MNHNY and CDR2 SVGAGI (reference sequence).

CDR3 protein: CASSPYSVRIHNEQFF. The CDR3 nucleotides read TGTGCCAGCTCACCTTACAGTGTCCGGATACACAATGAGCAGTTCTTC. The rearrangement uses TRBV18 and TRBJ2-1; D is ambiguous. V was trimmed by 3 bases and J by 5 bases, leaving 17 bases between them. CDR1 KGHSH and CDR2 LQKENI come from the germline V gene. There are 16 residues in the CDR3.

CDR3 residues: CASSGLVYEQYF. CDR3 sequence (DNA): TGTGCCAGTTCGGGACTCGTCTACGAGCAGTACTTC. The V gene is TRBV6-4, the J gene TRBJ2-7; D may be TRBD2 (6 bases). Deletions cut 9 bases from V and 3 bases from J, with 12 bases between. Germline assignment: CDR1 MRHNA and CDR2 SNTAGT. The CDR3 is 12 amino acids.

V is TRBV7-2 and J is TRBJ1-3; D might be TRBD1 (6 bases). The germline V gene encodes CDR1 SGHTA and CDR2 FQGNSA. Trimming cost V 7 bases and J 4 bases, with 17 bases left between them. CDR3 length: 15 residues. CDR3: CASTPTAGAGNTIYF. The CDR3 DNA reads as TGTGCCAGCACCCCGACGGCGGGGGCCGGAAACACCATATATTTT.

V and J are TRBV28 and TRBJ1-3, with 7 bases identical to TRBD1. The CDR3 sequence is 16 residues long. Per the germline V gene, CDR1 is MDHEN and CDR2 is SYDVKM. Trimming removed 5 bases from V and 0 bases from J; junction bases left unmatched: 7. CDR3 nucleotides: TGTGCCAGCAGTGCAGGACAGGTCCCCTCTGGAAACACCATATATTTT. Translating it yields CASSAGQVPSGNTIYF.

This clone was recorded once. The chain employs TRBV5-4 and TRBJ2-3; 15 positions agree with TRBD2. The CDR3 loop spans 18 amino acids. J gave up 0 bases and V 4 bases, and 6 bases lay outside the gene matches. Germline V gene sequence: CDR1 SGHNT, CDR2 YYREEE (reference sequence). The CDR3 DNA is TGTGCCAGCAGCAAAGGACTAGCGGGAGGGACAAGCACAGATACGCAGTATTTT. Translation gives CASSKGLAGGTSTDTQYF. Together with reference TRBV5-4 and TRBJ2-3, the CDR3 gives the full variable domain: ETGVTQSPTHLIKTRGQQVTLRCSSQSGHNTVSWYQQALGQGPQFIFQYYREEENGRGNFPPRFSGLQFPNYSSELNVNALELDDSALYLCASSKGLAGGTSTDTQYFGPGTRLTVL.

The chain uses TRBV2 and TRBJ2-7, with D unclear. Trimming pared 7 bases from V and 3 bases from J, leaving 10 bases between. Germline lookup yields CDR1 SNHLY and CDR2 FYNNEI. This CDR3 has 12 residues. The CDR3 reads CASKAVDYEQYF. The CDR3, as DNA: TGTGCCAGCAAGGCGGTTGACTACGAGCAGTACTTC.

The rearrangement joins TRBV7-2 to TRBJ2-5; TRBD1 or TRBD2 may be the D gene (5 bases each). The germline gives CDR1 SGHTA, CDR2 FQGNSA. The length of the CDR3 is 14 residues. V lost 6 bases and J lost 4, with 15 bases in between. DNA of the CDR3: TGTGCCAGCAGACTAGGGCTGGGGCTAGAGACCCAGTACTTC. Translated, it gives CASRLGLGLETQYF.

The chain recombines TRBV6-6 with TRBJ2-1; D might be TRBD1 or TRBD2, each matching 7 bases. The CDR3 has 14 amino acids. Per germline, CDR1 MNHNY and CDR2 SVGAGI (reference sequence). V lost 8 bases, J lost 8 bases, and 19 bases lay in between. The CDR3 nucleotides read TGTGCCAGCCTCTCAGGGGGAGGGCCATATGAGCAGTTCTTC. Residues: CASLSGGGPYEQFF.

This chain joins TRBV11-2 and TRBJ2-2; D gene ambiguous. The CDR3 runs 13 residues. Trimming stripped 1 base from V and 7 bases from J, with 7 bases between. CDR1 and CDR2 from the germline V gene are SGHAT and FQNNGV. CDR3 sequence reads: CASSLARVGELFF. The CDR3 DNA reads as TGTGCCAGCAGCTTAGCCCGTGTCGGGGAGCTGTTTTTT.

This chain uses TRBV10-3 with TRBJ1-1; the D gene is possibly TRBD1 (5 bases). There are 15 residues in the CDR3. Germline CDR1 is ENHRY and CDR2 is SYGVKD. Trimming cost V 4 bases and J 1 base, with 13 bases left between them. Written as DNA, the CDR3 is TGTGCCATCAGTGGACAGAGGACCTGGAACACTGAAGCTTTCTTT. Translated, it gives CAISGQRTWNTEAFF.